A single TCR beta chain is shown here with its context. The data were taken from a study of blood T cell repertoires in COVID-19. Study-level background: Collection of acute and convalescent COVID-19 samples took place in the United States, Italy and Spain. Nucleic acid was either cDNA or gDNA, and it came from T cells, B-cell-depleted T cells, or PBMCs.

Original handling: Amplification with reference gene primers provided the estimates of nucleated cell counts. Assay: immunoSEQ multiplex PCR; the TCRdb copy retains only in-frame clones and omits some. For V, J and clone size, that table is used; D and trimming come from the DNA. This sample has 80,000 to 90,000 clones, with around nine tenths found just once. The CDR3 runs to 15 residues. Germline V gene data show CDR1 as LGHDT and CDR2 as YNNKEL (reference sequence). Between the trimmed V and J ends, which lost 1 base and 4 bases, there was a span of 13 bases. The sequenced material came from peripheral blood. The chain employs TRBV3-1 (or the pseudogene TRBV3-2) and TRBJ1-2; weak D call: TRBD1 (6 bases). The source of this sequence is a man aged 80 or over with active or convalescent COVID-19. The CDR3 DNA sequence: TGTGCCAGCAGCCAAGGTCCGACAGGTCCCTATGGCTACACCTTC. It translates to CASSQGPTGPYGYTF.